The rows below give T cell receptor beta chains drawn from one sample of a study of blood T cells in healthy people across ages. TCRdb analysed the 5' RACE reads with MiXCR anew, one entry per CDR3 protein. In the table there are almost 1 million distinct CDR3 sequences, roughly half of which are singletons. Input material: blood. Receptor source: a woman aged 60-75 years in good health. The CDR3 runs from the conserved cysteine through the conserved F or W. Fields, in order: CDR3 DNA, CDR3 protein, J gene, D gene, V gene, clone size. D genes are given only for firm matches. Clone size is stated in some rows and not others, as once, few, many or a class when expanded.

CDR3nt: TGCAGTGCTAGCGGGGCAAGGTTCTCCTACGAGCAGTACTTC
CDR3aa: CSASGARFSYEQYF
j_gene: TRBJ2-7
d_gene: NA
v_gene: TRBV20-1
abundance: few

CDR3nt: TGTGCCAGCAGCTTAGGACAGGGGTTTAGCACAGATACGCAGTATTTT
CDR3aa: CASSLGQGFSTDTQYF
j_gene: TRBJ2-3
d_gene: TRBD1
v_gene: TRBV7-2
abundance: NA

CDR3nt: TGTGCCAGCAGCTCCTGGACAGGGCCCTACGAGCAGTACTTC
CDR3aa: CASSSWTGPYEQYF
j_gene: TRBJ2-7
d_gene: TRBD1
v_gene: TRBV11-1
abundance: NA

CDR3nt: TGTGCCAGCAGCTTATGGAGGAGCACAGATACGCAGTATTTT
CDR3aa: CASSLWRSTDTQYF
j_gene: TRBJ2-3
d_gene: NA
v_gene: TRBV7-2
abundance: NA

CDR3nt: TGTGCCAGCAGTTTGCCGGGCGGCCCCTATGGCTACACCTTC
CDR3aa: CASSLPGGPYGYTF
j_gene: TRBJ1-2
d_gene: NA
v_gene: TRBV28
abundance: few

CDR3nt: TGTGCCAGCAGCTTGGGACAGGCGGGGGTTTACGAGCAGTACTTC
CDR3aa: CASSLGQAGVYEQYF
j_gene: TRBJ2-7
d_gene: NA
v_gene: TRBV7-2
abundance: NA

CDR3nt: TGTGCCAGCAGCTTTTCGGGAGGGCGAAATACGCAGTATTTT
CDR3aa: CASSFSGGRNTQYF
j_gene: TRBJ2-3
d_gene: TRBD2
v_gene: TRBV7-3
abundance: NA

CDR3nt: TGTGCCATCAGTGCTCTAGCGGGAGTCTCGGGGGGCGAGCAGTACTTC
CDR3aa: CAISALAGVSGGEQYF
j_gene: TRBJ2-7
d_gene: TRBD2
v_gene: TRBV10-3
abundance: NA

CDR3nt: TGCGCCAGCACCTCTCCCCCCGGCTCTTCGCCGTACTTC
CDR3aa: CASTSPPGSSPYF
j_gene: TRBJ2-7
d_gene: NA
v_gene: TRBV5-1
abundance: NA

CDR3nt: TGCAGCGTTGAGCTGGACAGGGCCGATCGGTTCTTC
CDR3aa: CSVELDRADRFF
j_gene: TRBJ2-1
d_gene: TRBD1
v_gene: TRBV29-1
abundance: once

CDR3nt: TGTGCCAGCAGCAAAGAGGGCAGGGGGGCCCTTGGCTACACCTTC
CDR3aa: CASSKEGRGALGYTF
j_gene: TRBJ1-2
d_gene: NA
v_gene: TRBV21-1
abundance: NA

CDR3nt: TGTGCCAGCAGTTTAGGAGGTCTCGGTTTCTCTGGGGCCAACGTCCTGACTTTC
CDR3aa: CASSLGGLGFSGANVLTF
j_gene: TRBJ2-6
d_gene: NA
v_gene: TRBV27
abundance: few

CDR3nt: TGCGCCAGCAGACGACGGGAGGCCTCACTCGATGAGCAGTTCTTC
CDR3aa: CASRRREASLDEQFF
j_gene: TRBJ2-1
d_gene: TRBD2
v_gene: TRBV4-3
abundance: few

CDR3nt: TGTGCCAGCAGCACCTCTAGCGGGAGCCACCCCGAGCAGTACTTC
CDR3aa: CASSTSSGSHPEQYF
j_gene: TRBJ2-7
d_gene: TRBD2
v_gene: TRBV7-2
abundance: NA

CDR3nt: TGTGCCAGCAGCTTAGCGGGACAAAATAATTCACCCCTCCACTTT
CDR3aa: CASSLAGQNNSPLHF
j_gene: TRBJ1-6
d_gene: NA
v_gene: TRBV7-6
abundance: NA

CDR3nt: TGTGCCAGCAGTTACGCGGCGGGAGTTCCTGATACGCAGTATTTT
CDR3aa: CASSYAAGVPDTQYF
j_gene: TRBJ2-3
d_gene: TRBD2
v_gene: TRBV6-5
abundance: few

CDR3nt: TGTGCCAGCAGTTACAAAAGTGAGGGACCCTATGGCTACACCTTC
CDR3aa: CASSYKSEGPYGYTF
j_gene: TRBJ1-2
d_gene: NA
v_gene: TRBV6-2/TRBV6-3
abundance: NA